This TCR beta chain derives from a study of T cell responses to AZD1222 COVID-19 vaccine. The repertoire was sequenced with immunoSEQ multiplex PCR; TCRdb's copy has only in-frame clones and lacks some. The sample comprises some 64,000 clones, around nine tenths of which are singletons, and 6.3% rests with the top ten. Study conclusions and caveats: Following two doses of AZD1222, Spike-specific TCR breadth and depth rose.

Of note for this clone: Its antigen remains unknown.

Trimming left V 4 bases short and J 11 bases short, with 21 bases between. Germline V gives CDR1 SGHDN, CDR2 FVKESK. CDR3 length: 16 amino acids. The TCR originated in an adult who received the MenACWY meningococcal vaccine as a control. The sequencing here drew on peripheral blood, taken 28 days after the second dose of the MenACWY control vaccine. V gene TRBV14 combines with J gene TRBJ1-6; D possibly corresponds to TRBD1 (5 bases). CDR3: CASSPRALGGGAPLHF. The CDR3 DNA reads TGTGCCAGCAGCCCCCGGGCCCTAGGCGGAGGGGCACCCCTCCACTTT.